This record looks at one T cell receptor (beta chain) sequence and its context. This record belongs to a study of blood T cell repertoires in COVID-19. The assay was immunoSEQ multiplex PCR, and TCRdb's table has in-frame clones only and misses some. This table holds 250,000 or so clones, 70% to 90% found once. Germline V gene sequence: CDR1 MNHEY, CDR2 SMNVEV (reference sequence). The CDR3 length is 16 residues. Trimming removed 7 bases from V and 4 bases from J; junction bases left unmatched: 11. Donors in Cohort 3 counted as recovered after two negative PCRs, clearance, or symptom resolution. The chain combines TRBV27 with TRBJ1-2; 11 nucleotides match TRBD1. Sequences were obtained from PBMCs or T cells enriched from blood (not recorded which). This TCR came from a woman aged 45-65 years who had recovered from COVID-19. In DNA, the CDR3 is TGTGCCAGCAAGAGCGCGGGACAGGGGGTTTTCTATGGCTACACCTTC. Its protein product is CASKSAGQGVFYGYTF.